Listed below are T cell receptor beta chains from one sample, sequenced in a study of cytomegalovirus exposure and HLA in healthy donors. The protocol was immunoSEQ multiplex PCR, while the TCRdb copy is restricted to in-frame clones and leaves out a portion. The sample has about 270,000 clones; roughly 70% are singletons. The sample comprised PBMCs. These receptor sequences come from a female donor in good health and CMV-seronegative. Each CDR3 is given with its conserved first and last residue. A D gene is named only where the DNA matches it firmly. The size of a clone is reported for some rows only, either as once, few or many, or as a class for expanded clones.

>once|16|TRBD1|TRBJ1-4|TRBV11-1
CASSPRDRPPNEKLFF
TGTGCCAGCAGCCCTCGGGACAGGCCGCCTAATGAAAAACTGTTTTTT
>once|16|TRBD1|TRBJ1-4|TRBV11-2
CASSSPMRGRNEKLFF
TGTGCCAGCAGCTCACCTATGAGGGGGCGGAATGAAAAACTGTTTTTT
>-|14|TRBD1|TRBJ1-1|TRBV4-2
CASSQDRGGAEAFF
TGTGCCAGCAGCCAAGATAGAGGGGGCGCTGAAGCTTTCTTT
>-|16|-|TRBJ1-1|TRBV5-1
CASSLALRDLNTEAFF
TGCGCCAGCAGCTTGGCCTTGAGGGACTTGAACACTGAAGCTTTCTTT
>few|17|-|TRBJ1-1|TRBV27
CASSLHRTPPMNTEAFF
TGTGCCAGCAGTTTGCACAGGACCCCCCCCATGAACACTGAAGCTTTCTTT
>few|14|-|TRBJ1-5|TRBV6-1
CASTLDASNQPQHF
TGTGCCAGCACACTCGATGCTAGCAATCAGCCCCAGCATTTT
>-|13|TRBD2|TRBJ2-3|TRBV29-1
CSVELAGADTQYF
TGCAGCGTTGAGCTAGCGGGAGCAGATACGCAGTATTTT
>-|15|-|TRBJ1-5|TRBV10-3
CAVSGGQGDNQPQHF
TGTGCCGTCAGCGGGGGGCAGGGAGACAATCAGCCCCAGCATTTT
>-|15|TRBD1|TRBJ2-7|TRBV27
CASSPPRQGPTEQYF
TGTGCCAGCAGTCCGCCCCGACAGGGACCCACCGAGCAGTACTTC
>-|16|TRBD1|TRBJ2-4|TRBV2
CASSDRRGQTKNIQYF
TGTGCCAGCAGTGATCGCAGGGGGCAAACCAAAAACATTCAGTACTTC
>-|14|-|TRBJ2-2|TRBV6-1
CASSGSPYTGELFF
TGTGCCAGCAGTGGTTCCCCCTACACCGGGGAGCTGTTTTTT
>-|15|-|TRBJ2-4|TRBV5-1
CASSLGPQGRNIQYF
TGCGCCAGCAGCTTGGGCCCCCAGGGAAGAAACATTCAGTACTTC
>few|16|-|TRBJ1-6|TRBV5-6
CASSPAPLANNSPLHF
TGTGCCAGCAGCCCAGCGCCGTTAGCGAATAATTCACCCCTCCACTTT
>-|14|-|TRBJ2-1|TRBV9
CASSVDPVSNEQFF
TGTGCCAGCAGCGTAGACCCGGTTTCCAATGAGCAGTTCTTC
>-|12|-|TRBJ1-5|TRBV7-9
CASTSGDRPQHF
TGTGCCAGCACCTCCGGGGATCGGCCCCAGCATTTT
>-|15|TRBD1|TRBJ2-5|TRBV7-9
CASSLAGRGRETQYF
TGTGCCAGCAGCTTAGCGGGAAGGGGGCGAGAGACCCAGTACTTC
>-|16|TRBD2|TRBJ2-1|TRBV7-2
CASSHAGTSVYNEQFF
TGTGCCAGCAGCCATGCCGGGACTAGCGTCTACAATGAGCAGTTCTTC
>-|14|TRBD1|TRBJ1-2|TRBV6-5
CASSLRTGGCGYTF
TGTGCCAGCAGCCTCCGGACAGGGGGCTGTGGCTACACCTTC
>-|14|TRBD2|TRBJ2-4|TRBV5-1
CASSPLTSRNIQYF
TGCGCCAGCAGCCCCCTGACTAGCAGGAACATTCAGTACTTC
>-|13|-|TRBJ2-3|TRBV5-1
CASSPRGGDTQYF
TGCGCCAGCAGCCCGAGGGGGGGAGATACGCAGTATTTT
>-|16|TRBD1|TRBJ1-2|TRBV6-5
CASSFTGGADNYGYTF
TGTGCCAGCAGTTTTACAGGGGGCGCGGATAACTATGGCTACACCTTC
>-|15|TRBD1|TRBJ1-3|TRBV5-1
CASSLGGQGGNTIYF
TGCGCCAGCAGCTTAGGAGGACAGGGAGGAAACACCATATATTTT
>-|15|-|TRBJ1-1|TRBV6-1
CASRSGQIMNTEAFF
TGTGCCAGCAGAAGCGGACAGATCATGAACACTGAAGCTTTCTTT
>-|12|TRBD1|TRBJ2-7|TRBV10-3
CATAGQGHEQYF
TGTGCCACCGCGGGACAGGGTCACGAGCAGTACTTC
>-|14|TRBD1|TRBJ2-7|TRBV6-5
CASSWDRGTYEQYF
TGTGCCAGCAGCTGGGACAGGGGCACCTACGAGCAGTACTTC
>-|15|-|TRBJ2-3|TRBV18
CASSRQPGATDTQYF
TGTGCCAGCTCACGTCAACCCGGAGCTACAGATACGCAGTATTTT
>few|17|-|TRBJ1-6|TRBV10-2
CASSESYGGEYNSPLHF
TGCGCCAGCAGTGAGTCATATGGGGGGGAATATAATTCACCCCTCCACTTT
>few|15|TRBD2|TRBJ2-2|TRBV18
CASSPGGRAVGELFF
TGTGCCAGCTCACCAGGCGGGAGGGCCGTCGGGGAGCTGTTTTTT
>-|12|-|TRBJ2-2|TRBV28
CASKVEYGELFF
TGTGCCAGCAAGGTGGAGTACGGGGAGCTGTTTTTT
>-|15|-|TRBJ1-1|TRBV21-1
CASSTRGATNTEAFF
TGTGCCAGCAGCACCCGCGGGGCTACGAACACTGAAGCTTTCTTT